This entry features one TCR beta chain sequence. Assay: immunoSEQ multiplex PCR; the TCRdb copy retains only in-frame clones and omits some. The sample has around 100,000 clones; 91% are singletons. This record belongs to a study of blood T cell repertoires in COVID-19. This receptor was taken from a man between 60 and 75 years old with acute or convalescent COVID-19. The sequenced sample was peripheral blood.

CDR3 in DNA: TGTGCCAGCAGCTTGGAGGTTCGGGCAGATACGCAGTATTTT. Protein: CASSLEVRADTQYF. V gene TRBV5-4 combines with J gene TRBJ2-3; D gene ambiguous. The CDR3 is made up of 14 amino acids. Germline values: CDR1 SGHNT, CDR2 YYREEE (reference sequence). Trimming pared 0 bases from V and 4 bases from J, leaving 9 bases between.